This T cell receptor beta chain is drawn from a study of Graves' ophthalmopathy and Graves' hyperthyroidism. Study-wide results and limits: Ophthalmopathy cases were distinguished from stable hyperthyroidism by a 13-signature model, reaching 87.88% sensitivity and about 80% specificity.

Transcripts of RNA were the source for amplifying TCR beta CDR3 regions. The first round was an RT-PCR with HTBI primers, and the second round was a multiplex PCR. TCRdb recomputed calls from the multiplex PCR reads with MiXCR, one row per CDR3 protein. The profile covers almost 750,000 distinct CDR3 sequences, with roughly two fifths appearing a single time and less than 55% taken by the ten largest. A remark on this clonotype: As yet, its antigen is unknown.

The sequencing input was peripheral blood. The receptor comes from an adult man with Graves' ophthalmopathy.

CDR3: CASSPGTAGSETQYF. The DNA of the CDR3 is TGTGCCAGCAGCCCCGGGACAGCGGGTTCGGAGACCCAGTACTTC. This chain uses TRBV11-2 with TRBJ2-5, with D tentatively TRBD1 (7 bases). This CDR3 is built from 15 residues. From germline, CDR1 is SGHAT and CDR2 FQNNGV. Deletions cut 5 bases from V and 5 bases from J, with 18 bases between. Drawing the rest from reference TRBV11-2 and TRBJ2-5, the complete variable domain is EAGVAQSPRYKIIEKRQSVAFWCNPISGHATLYWYQQILGQGPKLLIQFQNNGVVDDSQLPKDRFSAERLKGVDSTLKIQPAKLEDSAVYLCASSPGTAGSETQYFGPGTRLLVL.